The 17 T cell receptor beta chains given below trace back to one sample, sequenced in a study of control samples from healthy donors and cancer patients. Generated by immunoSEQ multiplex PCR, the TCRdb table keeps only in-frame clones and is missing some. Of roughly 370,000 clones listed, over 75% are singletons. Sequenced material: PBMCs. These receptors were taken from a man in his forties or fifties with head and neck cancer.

Here the CDR3 reads CASSSLAVEAFF. Written as DNA, the CDR3 is TGTGCCAGCAGCTCACTAGCGGTTGAAGCTTTCTTT. V and J are TRBV7-8 and TRBJ1-1; D is unresolved. Germline loops: CDR1 SGHVS, CDR2 FQNEAQ. CDR3 length: 12 residues. Trimming shortened V by 4 bases and J by 7 bases, and 10 bases separated the two germline ends.

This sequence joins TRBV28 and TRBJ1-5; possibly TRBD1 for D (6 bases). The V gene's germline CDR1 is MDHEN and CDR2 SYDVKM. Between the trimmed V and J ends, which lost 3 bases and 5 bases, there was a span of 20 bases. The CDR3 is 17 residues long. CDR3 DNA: TGTGCCAGCAGTTTCCCGGGCGGAGGGGGTCGATATCAGCCCCAGCATTTT. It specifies CASSFPGGGGRYQPQHF.

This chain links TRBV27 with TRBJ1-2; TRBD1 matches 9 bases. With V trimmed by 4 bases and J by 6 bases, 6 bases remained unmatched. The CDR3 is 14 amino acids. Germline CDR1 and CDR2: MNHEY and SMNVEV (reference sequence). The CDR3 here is CASSYLGQGNGYTF. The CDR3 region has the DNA TGTGCCAGCAGTTACCTAGGACAGGGGAATGGCTACACCTTC.

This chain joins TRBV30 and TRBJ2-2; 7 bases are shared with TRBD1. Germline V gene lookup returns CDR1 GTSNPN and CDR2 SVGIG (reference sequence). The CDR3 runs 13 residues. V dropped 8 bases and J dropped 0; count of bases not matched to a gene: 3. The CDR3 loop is CARQGPNTGELFF. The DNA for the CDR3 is TGTGCCAGACAGGGCCCGAACACCGGGGAGCTGTTTTTT.

CDR3 DNA: TGTGCCACGACAGTCACTGGGGCTACCTACGAGCAGTACTTC. Its translation is CATTVTGATYEQYF. The V call is TRBV19, the J call TRBJ2-7; a weak D match, TRBD1 (5 bases). Germline V gives CDR1 LNHDA, CDR2 SQIVND (reference sequence). The CDR3 has 14 amino acids. With 10 bases removed from V and 2 bases from J, the gap between germline ends came to 18 bases.

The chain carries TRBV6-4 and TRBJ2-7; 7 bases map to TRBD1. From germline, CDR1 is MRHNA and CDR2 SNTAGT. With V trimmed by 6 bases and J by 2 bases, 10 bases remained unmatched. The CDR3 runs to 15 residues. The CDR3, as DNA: TGTGCCAGCAGGGCAGACAGGGACCCTCCCTACGAGCAGTACTTC. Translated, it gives CASRADRDPPYEQYF.

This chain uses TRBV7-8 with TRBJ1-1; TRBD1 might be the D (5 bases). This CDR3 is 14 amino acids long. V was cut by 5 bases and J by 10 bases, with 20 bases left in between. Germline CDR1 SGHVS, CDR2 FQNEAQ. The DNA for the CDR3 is TGTGCCAGCAGCCTCACTGGGTCGGACAATGGAGCTTTCTTT. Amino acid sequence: CASSLTGSDNGAFF.

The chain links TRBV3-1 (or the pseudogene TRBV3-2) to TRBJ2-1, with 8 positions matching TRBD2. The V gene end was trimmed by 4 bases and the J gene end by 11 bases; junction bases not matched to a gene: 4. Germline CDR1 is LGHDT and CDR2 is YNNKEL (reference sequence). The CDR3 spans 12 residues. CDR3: CASSRAGEKQFF. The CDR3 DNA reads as TGTGCCAGCAGCCGAGCGGGAGAGAAGCAGTTCTTC.

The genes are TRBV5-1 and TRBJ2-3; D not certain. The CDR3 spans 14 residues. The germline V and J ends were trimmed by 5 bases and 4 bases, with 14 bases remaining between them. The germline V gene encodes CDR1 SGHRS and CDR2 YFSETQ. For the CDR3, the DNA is TGCGCCAGCAGTCTTAGTTTTATGGCAGATACGCAGTATTTT. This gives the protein CASSLSFMADTQYF.

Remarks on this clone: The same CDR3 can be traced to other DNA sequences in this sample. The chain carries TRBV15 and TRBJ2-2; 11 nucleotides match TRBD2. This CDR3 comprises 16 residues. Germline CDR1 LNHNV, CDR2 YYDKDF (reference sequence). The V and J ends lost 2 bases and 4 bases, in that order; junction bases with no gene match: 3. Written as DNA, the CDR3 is TGTGCCACCAGCAGACCAGGACTAGCGGGCACCGGGGAGCTGTTTTTT. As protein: CATSRPGLAGTGELFF.

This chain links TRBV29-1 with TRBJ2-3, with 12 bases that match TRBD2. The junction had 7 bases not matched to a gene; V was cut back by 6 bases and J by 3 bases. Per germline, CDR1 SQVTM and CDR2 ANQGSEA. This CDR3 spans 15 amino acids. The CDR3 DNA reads TGCAGCGTATCCGGGACTAGCGGGCCAACAGATACGCAGTATTTT. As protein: CSVSGTSGPTDTQYF.

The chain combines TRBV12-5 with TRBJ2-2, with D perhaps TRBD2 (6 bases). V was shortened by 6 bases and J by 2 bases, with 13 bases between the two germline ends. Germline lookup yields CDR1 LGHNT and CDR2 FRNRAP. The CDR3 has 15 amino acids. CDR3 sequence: CASGRAGPNTGELFF. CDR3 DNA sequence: TGTGCTAGTGGCCGAGCGGGCCCCAACACCGGGGAGCTGTTTTTT.

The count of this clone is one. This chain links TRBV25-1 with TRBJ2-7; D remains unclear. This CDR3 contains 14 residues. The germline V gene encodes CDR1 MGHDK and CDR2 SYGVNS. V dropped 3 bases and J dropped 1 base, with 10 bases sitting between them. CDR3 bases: TGTGCCAGCAGTGAGCCAGACCAATCCTACGAGCAGTACTTC. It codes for CASSEPDQSYEQYF.

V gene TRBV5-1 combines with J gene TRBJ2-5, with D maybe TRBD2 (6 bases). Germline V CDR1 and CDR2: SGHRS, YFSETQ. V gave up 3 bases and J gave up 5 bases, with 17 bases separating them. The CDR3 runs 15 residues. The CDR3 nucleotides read TGCGCCAGCAGCTGGAGGGACCCCCGGATGGAGACCCAGTACTTC. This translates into CASSWRDPRMETQYF.

CDR3 nucleotides: TGTGCTAGTGGCCCCGGACAGGGTGAGGTCGGGGAGCTGTTTTTT. Its translation is CASGPGQGEVGELFF. This rearrangement joins TRBV12-5 to TRBJ2-2; 8 positions agree with TRBD1. CDR1 LGHNT and CDR2 FRNRAP come from the germline V gene. Trimming cost V 6 bases and J 7 bases; bases outside gene matches: 10. This CDR3 region has 15 residues. Full variable domain (rest looked up from reference TRBV12-5 and TRBJ2-2): DARVTQTPRHKVTEMGQEVTMRCQPILGHNTVFWYRQTMMQGLELLAYFRNRAPLDDSGMPKDRFSAEMPDATLATLKIQPSEPRDSAVYFCASGPGQGEVGELFFGEGSRLTVL.

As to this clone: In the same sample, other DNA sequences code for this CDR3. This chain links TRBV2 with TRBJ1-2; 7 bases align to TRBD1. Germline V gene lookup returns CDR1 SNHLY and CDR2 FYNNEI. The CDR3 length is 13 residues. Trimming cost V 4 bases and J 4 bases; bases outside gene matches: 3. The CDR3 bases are TGTGCCAGCAGTGGACAGGGTTCCTATGGCTACACCTTC. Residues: CASSGQGSYGYTF. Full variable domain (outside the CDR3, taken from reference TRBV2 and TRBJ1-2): EPEVTQTPSHQVTQMGQEVILRCVPISNHLYFYWYRQILGQKVEFLVSFYNNEISEKSEIFDDQFSVERPDGSNFTLKIRSTKLEDSAMYFCASSGQGSYGYTFGSGTRLTVV.

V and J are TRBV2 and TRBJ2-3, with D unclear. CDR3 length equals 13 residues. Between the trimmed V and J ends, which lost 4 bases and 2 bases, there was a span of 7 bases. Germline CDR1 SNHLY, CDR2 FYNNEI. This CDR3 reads CASSGSPTDTQYF. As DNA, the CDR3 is TGTGCCAGCAGTGGGAGTCCCACAGATACGCAGTATTTT.